This TCR beta chain came from a study of long-term antiretroviral therapy in people with HIV. The study's findings and limits: Information pertaining to ART adherence, viral resistance or therapeutic modifications was not obtained. Blood in the study was drawn between the mid-2000s and the late 2010s, possibly under older ART regimens, which may be less effective than current ones.

As to this clone: Its target is not known.

CDR1 is SGHTA and CDR2 is FQGNSA in the germline V gene. Trimming took off 5 bases at V and 2 bases at J, with 9 bases between the two ends. The CDR3 sequence is 13 residues long. The authors ran the immunoSEQ assay, v3.0, at survey level. The assay was immunoSEQ multiplex PCR, and TCRdb's table has in-frame clones only and misses some. The sample has 30,000 to 40,000 clones; about 83% are singletons. The sample was unsorted PBMCs, taken 2 years after starting antiretroviral therapy. The receptor comes from a woman aged 45-65 years with HIV. The chain couples TRBV7-2 to TRBJ1-2, with D unclear. The CDR3 region is CASSVDGNYGYTF. CDR3 coding DNA: TGTGCCAGCAGCGTGGACGGGAACTATGGCTACACCTTC.